One sample yielded the 3 T cell receptor beta chains listed below, sequenced in a study of vaccination and CD4 T cells after COVID-19. Noted treatment: roughly 10-day PBMC culture with coronavirus spike peptide pools or control peptides (ViraFEST assay). The antigens these receptors bind are not known. An Oncomine TCR Beta short-read assay was used to sequence the DNA from cultured CD4+ T cells. TCRdb itself ran the PCR reads through MiXCR, one entry per CDR3 protein. In the table there are fewer than 16,000 distinct CDR3 sequences, roughly 50% of which are singletons. Sequencing was carried out using CD4+ T cells from blood, cultured in vitro. These receptors were collected from a human donor who had recovered from COVID-19.

The V and J genes are TRBV20-1 and TRBJ2-4; D is ambiguous. This CDR3 has 15 amino acids. The V gene's germline CDR1 is DFQATT and CDR2 SNEGSKA (reference sequence). V lost 1 base and J 3 bases, leaving 13 bases between the germline ends. The CDR3 loop is CSARVQQVGKNIQYF. The CDR3 nucleotides are TGCAGTGCTAGAGTGCAGCAGGTGGGCAAAAACATTCAGTACTTC.

The chain links TRBV20-1 to TRBJ2-3, with TRBD2 as a possible D gene (6 bases). The V gene lost 6 bases and the J gene lost 2 bases, with 18 bases spanning the gap. Germline-derived CDR1 and CDR2 are DFQATT and SNEGSKA (reference sequence). This CDR3 spans 15 amino acids. Here the CDR3 DNA reads TGCAGTGCCCGAGCTGCGGGGCCTTTCACAGATACGCAGTATTTT. This sequence encodes CSARAAGPFTDTQYF.

This chain joins TRBV6-2 or TRBV6-3 and TRBJ1-1; D remains ambiguous. CDR1 is MNHEY and CDR2 is SVGEGT in the germline V gene. V was shortened by 2 bases and J by 5 bases, with 9 bases between the two germline ends. This CDR3 has 13 amino acids. DNA for the CDR3: TGTGCCAGCAGTTACGCGGTTAGGACTGAAGCTTTCTTT. Amino acids: CASSYAVRTEAFF.